The sequence of this T cell receptor (beta chain) was determined in a study of blood T cell repertoires in COVID-19. At the level of the study: Specimens from acute and convalescent COVID-19 originated in the United States, Italy and Spain.

Per the germline V gene, CDR1 is SGHNT and CDR2 is YYREEE (reference sequence). This CDR3 is 12 amino acids long. The J segment lost 1 base and the V segment lost 10 bases, leaving 4 bases of the junction unmatched. TCRdb's table, derived via immunoSEQ multiplex PCR, lists solely in-frame clones and lacks some. Of over 60,000 clones in the sample, 76% were seen once. Recruited during active infection, patients (from Seattle) were subsequently followed longitudinally. This clonotype was sampled from a man aged 55 to 69 with COVID-19, enrolled during active disease. V gene TRBV5-4 combines with J gene TRBJ2-5; 7 bases fit TRBD1. Specimen: peripheral blood. DNA of the CDR3: TGTGCCGGGGGACAGACCCAAGAGACCCAGTACTTC. Protein sequence: CAGGQTQETQYF.